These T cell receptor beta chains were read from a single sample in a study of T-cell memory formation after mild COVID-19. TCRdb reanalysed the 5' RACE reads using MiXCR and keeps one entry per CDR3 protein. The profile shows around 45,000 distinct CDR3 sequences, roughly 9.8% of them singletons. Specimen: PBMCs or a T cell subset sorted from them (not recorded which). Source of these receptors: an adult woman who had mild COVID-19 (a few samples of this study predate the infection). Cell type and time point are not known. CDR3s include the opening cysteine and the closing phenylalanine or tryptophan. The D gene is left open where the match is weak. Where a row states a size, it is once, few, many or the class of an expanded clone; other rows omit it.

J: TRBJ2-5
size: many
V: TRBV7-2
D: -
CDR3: CASSFSETQYF
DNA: TGTGCCAGCAGCTTCTCGGAGACCCAGTACTTC

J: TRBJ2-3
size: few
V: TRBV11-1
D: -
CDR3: CASRRTGTDTQYF
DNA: TGTGCCAGCAGGAGAACAGGCACAGATACGCAGTATTTT

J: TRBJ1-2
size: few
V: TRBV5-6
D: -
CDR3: CASSFMGPPSGYTF
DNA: TGTGCCAGCAGCTTTATGGGGCCGCCCAGTGGCTACACCTTC

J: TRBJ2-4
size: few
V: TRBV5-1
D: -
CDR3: CASSLENPSRNIQYF
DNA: TGCGCCAGCAGCTTGGAGAACCCATCCAGGAACATTCAGTACTTC

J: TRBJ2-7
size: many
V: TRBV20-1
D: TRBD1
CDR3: CSAKPGTGIYEQYF
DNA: TGCAGTGCTAAACCCGGGACAGGGATCTACGAGCAGTACTTC

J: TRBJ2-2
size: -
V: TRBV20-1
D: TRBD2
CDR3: CSARSIPGLAGGPPNTGELFF
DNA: TGCAGTGCTAGAAGTATCCCGGGACTAGCGGGAGGACCACCGAACACCGGGGAGCTGTTTTTT

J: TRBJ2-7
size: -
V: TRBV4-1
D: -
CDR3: CASSQPRDGIYEQYF
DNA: TGCGCCAGCAGCCAACCCAGGGACGGAATCTACGAGCAGTACTTC

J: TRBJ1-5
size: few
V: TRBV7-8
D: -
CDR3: CASNSQGRIGGLNQPQHF
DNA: TGTGCCAGCAACTCCCAAGGGAGGATAGGGGGGTTGAATCAGCCCCAGCATTTT

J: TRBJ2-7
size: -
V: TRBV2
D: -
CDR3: CASSASIREQYF
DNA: TGTGCCAGCAGTGCATCTATCCGCGAGCAGTACTTC

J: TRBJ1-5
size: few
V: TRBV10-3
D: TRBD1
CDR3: CAVSFQGGNQPQHF
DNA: TGTGCCGTCAGTTTCCAGGGGGGCAATCAGCCCCAGCATTTT

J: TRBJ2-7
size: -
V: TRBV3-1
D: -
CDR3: CASSQVCLRHYEQYF
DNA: TGTGCCAGCAGCCAAGTGTGTCTGAGACACTACGAGCAGTACTTC

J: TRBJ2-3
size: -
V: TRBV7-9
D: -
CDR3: CASSPGAGAADTQYF
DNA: TGTGCCAGCAGCCCCGGGGCGGGCGCGGCAGATACGCAGTATTTT

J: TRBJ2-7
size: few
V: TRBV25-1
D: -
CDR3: CASSAPSREQYF
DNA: TGTGCCAGCAGTGCGCCATCGCGAGAGCAGTACTTC

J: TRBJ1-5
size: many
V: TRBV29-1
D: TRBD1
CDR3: CSVRGAGGQPQHF
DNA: TGCAGCGTTCGAGGGGCAGGGGGTCAGCCCCAGCATTTT

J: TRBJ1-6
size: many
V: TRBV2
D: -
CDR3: CASSYGQANSPLHF
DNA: TGTGCCAGCAGTTATGGCCAGGCTAATTCACCCCTCCACTTT

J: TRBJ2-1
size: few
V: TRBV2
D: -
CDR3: CASSDGGSYNEQFF
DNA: TGTGCCAGCAGTGATGGGGGGTCCTACAATGAGCAGTTCTTC

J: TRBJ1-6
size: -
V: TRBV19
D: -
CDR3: CASSAGSYNSPLHF
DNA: TGTGCCAGTAGTGCCGGCTCCTATAATTCACCCCTCCACTTT

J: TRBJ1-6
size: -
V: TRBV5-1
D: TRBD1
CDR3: CASSFGGQRQGYSPLHF
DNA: TGCGCCAGCAGCTTCGGCGGGCAGAGACAGGGTTACTCACCCCTCCACTTT

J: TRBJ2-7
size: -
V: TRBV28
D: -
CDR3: CASRRGGSYEQYF
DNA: TGTGCCAGCCGCAGGGGTGGGTCCTACGAGCAGTACTTC

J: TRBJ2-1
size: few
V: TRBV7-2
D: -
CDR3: CASSSTPTGRNNEQFF
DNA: TGTGCCAGCAGCTCGACCCCAACTGGACGGAACAATGAGCAGTTCTTC